These 23 T cell receptor beta chains came from one sample sequenced in a study of CD8+ T cells in alopecia areata. Sequencing relied on a cDNA template that was reverse transcribed from extracted RNA. Data came from immunoSEQ multiplex PCR; TCRdb stores just in-frame clones and leaves some out. The sample lists about 200,000 clones; about 61% were seen once. The sample comprised CD8+ T cells sorted from blood. These TCRs come from a human donor in good health.

V usage is TRBV4-1 and J usage is TRBJ1-3, with D possibly matching TRBD1 (5 bases). With 0 bases removed from V and 2 bases from J, the gap between germline ends came to 11 bases. This CDR3 has 16 residues. The germline V gene encodes CDR1 MGHRA and CDR2 YSYEKL. The CDR3 here is CASSQEVGTAGNTIYF. As DNA, the CDR3 is TGCGCCAGCAGCCAAGAGGTCGGGACGGCTGGAAACACCATATATTTT.

The genes are TRBV7-6 and TRBJ2-3; a weak D match, TRBD2 (6 bases). This CDR3 is 15 amino acids long. Trimming removed 1 base from V and 1 base from J, with 9 bases in between. Germline CDR1 SGHVS, CDR2 FNYEAQ. This chain's CDR3 is CASSLGSGGTDTQYF. The CDR3 DNA sequence: TGTGCCAGCAGCTTAGGGTCGGGAGGCACAGATACGCAGTATTTT.

The chain has TRBV5-1 and TRBJ2-7; TRBD1 agrees at 8 bases. V dropped 4 bases and J dropped 7; count of bases not matched to a gene: 19. Germline loops: CDR1 SGHRS, CDR2 YFSETQ. The CDR3 loop spans 17 amino acids. CDR3 sequence: CASSESLGTGLWEEQYF. CDR3 coding DNA: TGCGCCAGCAGCGAATCGTTGGGGACAGGCCTTTGGGAAGAGCAGTACTTC.

This chain connects TRBV29-1 to TRBJ2-2; 13 bases agree with TRBD2. J lost 5 bases, V lost 4 bases, and 13 bases had no gene match. CDR3 length: 18 residues. Germline CDR1 SQVTM, CDR2 ANQGSEA. The CDR3 nucleotides are TGCAGCGTTGCCCTCACTAGCGGGGGGGCCGTATCGACCGGGGAGCTGTTTTTT. It translates to CSVALTSGGAVSTGELFF.

This clone was counted a few times. The genes are TRBV2 and TRBJ2-6; D remains unclear. Germline values: CDR1 SNHLY, CDR2 FYNNEI. V lost 5 bases and J 0 bases, leaving 8 bases between the germline ends. This CDR3 contains 15 residues. CDR3 nucleotide sequence: TGTGCCAGCAGTTCCCAAGGCTCTGGGGCCAACGTCCTGACTTTC. The encoded protein is CASSSQGSGANVLTF.

This CDR3 is CASSLGLADEQFF. In DNA, the CDR3 is TGCGCCAGCAGCTTGGGACTAGCCGATGAGCAGTTCTTC. The chain joins TRBV5-1 to TRBJ2-1; 7 bases align to TRBD2. The CDR3 has 13 residues. CDR1 SGHRS and CDR2 YFSETQ come from the germline V gene. The J segment lost 8 bases and the V segment lost 0 bases, leaving 2 bases of the junction unmatched.

This chain links TRBV29-1 with TRBJ1-2; no definite D call. Looked up from germline, CDR1 is SQVTM and CDR2 is ANQGSEA. V was cut by 8 bases and J by 8 bases, with 12 bases left in between. The CDR3 length is 10 residues. CDR3 in DNA: TGCAGCATACCGGGCACAGGCTACACCTTC. As protein: CSIPGTGYTF.

This clone was observed a few times. The chain combines TRBV6-5 with TRBJ2-2, with TRBD1 matching 7 bases. J was trimmed by 1 base and V by 6 bases; bases with no gene match: 5. Germline assignment: CDR1 MNHEY and CDR2 SVGAGI. This CDR3 has 15 residues. CDR3 amino acids: CASRRTGGNTGELFF. The CDR3 nucleotides are TGTGCCAGCAGGAGGACAGGCGGGAACACCGGGGAGCTGTTTTTT.

The chain couples TRBV7-6 to TRBJ2-5, with D unresolved. Trimming cost V 0 bases and J 3 bases, with 8 bases left between them. CDR3 length equals 14 residues. The germline gives CDR1 SGHVS, CDR2 FNYEAQ. The CDR3 loop is CASSLARNEETQYF. The CDR3 region has the DNA TGTGCCAGCAGCTTAGCGAGGAACGAAGAGACCCAGTACTTC.

The chain is built from TRBV13 and TRBJ2-5; a weak D match, TRBD2 (6 bases). CDR3 size: 14 residues. Germline V lookup: CDR1 PRHDT, CDR2 FYEKMQ (reference sequence). Deletions cut 5 bases from V and 5 bases from J, with 15 bases between. CDR3 amino acids: CASSPRREWETQYF. CDR3 DNA: TGTGCCAGCAGCCCCCGGAGGGAATGGGAGACCCAGTACTTC.

The rearrangement joins TRBV29-1 to TRBJ2-3; D is ambiguous. Trimming stripped 3 bases from V and 5 bases from J, with 9 bases between. CDR3 length equals 12 residues. CDR1 SQVTM and CDR2 ANQGSEA come from the germline V gene. The CDR3 spells CSVDSAGDTQYF. The CDR3, as DNA: TGCAGCGTTGACTCGGCAGGAGATACGCAGTATTTT.

This clone was detected only once. The gene calls are TRBV7-6 and TRBJ2-3; D is undetermined. The CDR3 contains 13 residues. V lost 1 base, J lost 4 bases, and 6 bases lay in between. Germline CDR1 and CDR2: SGHVS and FNYEAQ. The CDR3 coding sequence is TGTGCCAGCAGCTTAGGTCCGGCAGATACGCAGTATTTT. Protein sequence: CASSLGPADTQYF.

J is TRBJ2-1 and V is TRBV7-9; D unclear. The CDR3 runs to 11 residues. The V and J ends lost 3 bases and 7 bases respectively, with 4 bases between them. Germline CDR1 and CDR2: SEHNR and FQNEAQ (reference sequence). CDR3 loop: CASSFPNEQFF. DNA of the CDR3: TGTGCCAGCAGCTTTCCTAATGAGCAGTTCTTC.

The chain carries TRBV23-1 and TRBJ1-2; tentative D call: TRBD1 (5 bases). TRBV23-1 is an ORF; its function is uncertain. Trimming left V 8 bases short and J 7 bases short, with 17 bases between. The CDR3 totals 13 residues. The CDR3 region has the DNA TGCGCCAGCCCCCTGGGGGGTTGGGGTGGCTACACCTTC. Its translation: CASPLGGWGGYTF.

The sample holds a few counts of this clone. This sequence joins TRBV27 and TRBJ2-7; maybe TRBD2 (6 bases). The CDR3 covers 13 residues. Germline lookup yields CDR1 MNHEY and CDR2 SMNVEV (reference sequence). The V end lost 6 bases, the J end lost 6 bases, and 15 bases lay between the germline ends. The CDR3 nucleotides read TGTGCCAGCAGGAGGGACTCGTTGGGCGAGCAGTACTTC. Its translation is CASRRDSLGEQYF.

The rearrangement uses TRBV20-1 and TRBJ2-2; no clear D gene. The CDR3 is 11 residues long. V dropped 3 bases and J dropped 6 bases, with 5 bases sitting between them. Per the germline V gene, CDR1 is DFQATT and CDR2 is SNEGSKA (reference sequence). The CDR3 DNA follows: TGCAGTGCTAGTGGGCCCGGGGAGCTGTTTTTT. Amino acid sequence: CSASGPGELFF.

A note on this clone: Just one base apart from a much larger clone, this may be a read error. The chain joins TRBV5-3 to TRBJ1-1; D is uncertain. TRBV5-3 is annotated as an ORF whose role is uncertain. V was shortened by 8 bases and J by 5 bases, with 16 bases between the two germline ends. There are 13 residues in the CDR3. CDR3 DNA sequence: TGTGCCAGCAGCCAAGATAGGAGGACTGAAGCTTTCTTT. Translated, it gives CASSQDRRTEAFF.

The chain uses TRBV9 and TRBJ2-7; either TRBD1 or TRBD2 may fit D (5 bases each). Germline lookup yields CDR1 SGDLS and CDR2 YYNGEE. CDR3 length: 13 amino acids. The V and J ends lost 6 bases and 3 bases respectively, with 13 bases between them. DNA for the CDR3: TGTGCCAGCACGGGGCACGGCGGCTACGAGCAGTACTTC. This sequence encodes CASTGHGGYEQYF.

The chain combines TRBV7-3 with TRBJ2-7; TRBD2 is a possible D gene (5 bases). V lost 1 base and J 7 bases, leaving 11 bases between the germline ends. The CDR3 length is 13 residues. Germline assignment: CDR1 SGHTA and CDR2 FQGTGA. The CDR3 sequence is CASSLSPGGEQYF. The DNA of the CDR3 is TGTGCCAGCAGCTTAAGCCCGGGCGGGGAGCAGTACTTC. The whole variable domain, filled in from reference TRBV7-3 and TRBJ2-7, reads GAGVSQTPSNKVTEKGKYVELRCDPISGHTALYWYRQSLGQGPEFLIYFQGTGAADDSGLPNDRFFAVRPEGSVSTLKIQRTERGDSAVYLCASSLSPGGEQYFGPGTRLTVT.

This clone has a count of ten or more. The J gene is TRBJ2-2, the V gene TRBV4-1; D is ambiguous. The CDR3 is 13 residues long. V shed 0 bases and J shed 9 bases, with 8 bases lying between them. Per the germline V gene, CDR1 is MGHRA and CDR2 is YSYEKL. For the CDR3, the DNA is TGCGCCAGCAGCCAAGATCTTATGCGGGAGCTGTTTTTT. This gives the protein CASSQDLMRELFF.

This clone has only a few counts. The chain joins TRBV7-9 to TRBJ2-1, with 7 bases lining up with TRBD1. Germline V gene lookup returns CDR1 SEHNR and CDR2 FQNEAQ (reference sequence). CDR3 length equals 15 residues. Trimming took 4 bases from V and 1 from J; bases not matched to a gene: 4. The CDR3 DNA is TGTGCCAGCAGCTGGGCACAGGGGTCCTACAATGAGCAGTTCTTC. It translates to CASSWAQGSYNEQFF.

The chain employs TRBV30 and TRBJ1-6; D unclear. V was clipped by 7 bases and J by 4 bases, with 14 bases between them. Germline lookup yields CDR1 GTSNPN and CDR2 SVGIG (reference sequence). CDR3 size: 14 residues. CDR3 amino acids: CASPSKGYNSPLHF. CDR3 in DNA: TGTGCCTCCCCGTCCAAAGGGTATAATTCACCCCTCCACTTT.

This clone has a count of ten or more. The chain couples TRBV23-1 to TRBJ1-6, with 12 positions matching TRBD1. TRBV23-1 has ORF status, its function being uncertain. The CDR3 runs to 15 residues. Trimming cost V 4 bases and J 8 bases; bases outside gene matches: 3. The CDR3 DNA sequence: TGCGCCAGCAGTCCCGGGACAGGGGGCGATTCACCCCTCCACTTT. Encoded protein: CASSPGTGGDSPLHF.